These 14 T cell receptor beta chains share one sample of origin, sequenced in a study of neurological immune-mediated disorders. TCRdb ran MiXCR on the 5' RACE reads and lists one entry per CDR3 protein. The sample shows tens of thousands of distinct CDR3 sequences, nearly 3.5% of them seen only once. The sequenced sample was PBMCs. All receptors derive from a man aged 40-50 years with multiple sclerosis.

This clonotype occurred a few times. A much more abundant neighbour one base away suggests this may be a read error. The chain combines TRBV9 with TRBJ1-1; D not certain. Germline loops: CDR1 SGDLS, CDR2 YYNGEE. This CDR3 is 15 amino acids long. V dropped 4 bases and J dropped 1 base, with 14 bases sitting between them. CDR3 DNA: TGTGCCAGCAGCCACCAGACGGAAAGGAACACTGAAGCTTTCTTT. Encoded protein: CASSHQTERNTEAFF.

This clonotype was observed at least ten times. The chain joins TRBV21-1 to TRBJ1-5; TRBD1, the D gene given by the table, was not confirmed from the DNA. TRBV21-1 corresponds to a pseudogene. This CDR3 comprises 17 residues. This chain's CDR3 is CASSKPHRANSNQPQHF. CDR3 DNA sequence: TGTGCCAGCAGCAAACCGCACAGGGCCAATAGCAATCAGCCCCAGCATTTT.

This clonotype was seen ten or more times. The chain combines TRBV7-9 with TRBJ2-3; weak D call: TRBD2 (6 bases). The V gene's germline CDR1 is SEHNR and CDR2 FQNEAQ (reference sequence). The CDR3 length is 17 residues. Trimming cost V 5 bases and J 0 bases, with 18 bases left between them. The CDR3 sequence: CASSPPPAGPSTDTQYF. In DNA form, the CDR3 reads TGTGCCAGCAGCCCCCCCCCCGCGGGGCCCAGCACAGATACGCAGTATTTT.

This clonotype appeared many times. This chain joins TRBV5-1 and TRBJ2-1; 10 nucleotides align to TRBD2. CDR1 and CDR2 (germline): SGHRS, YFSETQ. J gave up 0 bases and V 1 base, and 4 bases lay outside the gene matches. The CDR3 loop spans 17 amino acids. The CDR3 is CASSLYASGSSYNEQFF. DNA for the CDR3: TGCGCCAGCAGCTTGTATGCTAGCGGGAGCTCCTACAATGAGCAGTTCTTC.

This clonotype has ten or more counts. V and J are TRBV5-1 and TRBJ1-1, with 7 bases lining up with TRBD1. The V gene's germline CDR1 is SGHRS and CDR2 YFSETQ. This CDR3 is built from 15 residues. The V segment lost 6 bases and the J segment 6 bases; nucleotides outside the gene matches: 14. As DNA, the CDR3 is TGCGCCAGCAAGGGGGCGGGGAGGGAGGACGCTGAAGCTTTCTTT. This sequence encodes CASKGAGREDAEAFF.

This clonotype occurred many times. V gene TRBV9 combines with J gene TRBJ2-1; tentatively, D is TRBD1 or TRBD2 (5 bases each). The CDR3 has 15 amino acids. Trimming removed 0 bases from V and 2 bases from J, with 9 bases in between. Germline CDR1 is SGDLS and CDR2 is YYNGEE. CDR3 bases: TGTGCCAGCAGCGTAGCGATGGGGGCCTACAATGAGCAGTTCTTC. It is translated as CASSVAMGAYNEQFF.

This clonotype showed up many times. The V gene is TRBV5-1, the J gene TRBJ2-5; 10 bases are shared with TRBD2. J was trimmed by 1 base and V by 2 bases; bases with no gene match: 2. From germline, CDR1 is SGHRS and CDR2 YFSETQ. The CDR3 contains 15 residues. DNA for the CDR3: TGCGCCAGCAGCTTAAGCGGGAGGGGCCAAGAGACCCAGTACTTC. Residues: CASSLSGRGQETQYF.

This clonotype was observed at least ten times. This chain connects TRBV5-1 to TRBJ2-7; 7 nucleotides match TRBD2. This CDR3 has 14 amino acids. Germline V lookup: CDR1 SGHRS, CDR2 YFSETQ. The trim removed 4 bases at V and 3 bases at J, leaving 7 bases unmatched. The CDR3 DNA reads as TGCGCCAGCAGCGTGGGGGGGGAATTCTACGAGCAGTACTTC. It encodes CASSVGGEFYEQYF.

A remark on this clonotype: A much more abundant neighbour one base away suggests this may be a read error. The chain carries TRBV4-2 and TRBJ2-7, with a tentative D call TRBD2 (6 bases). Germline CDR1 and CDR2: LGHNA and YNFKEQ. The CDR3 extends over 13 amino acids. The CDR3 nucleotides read TGTGTCAGCAGCCTGCCAGGGACTTACGAGCAGTACTTC. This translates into CVSSLPGTYEQYF.

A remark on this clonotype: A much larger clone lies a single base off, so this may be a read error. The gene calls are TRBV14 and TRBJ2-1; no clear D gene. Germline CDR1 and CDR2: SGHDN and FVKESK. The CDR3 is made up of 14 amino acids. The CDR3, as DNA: TGTGCCAGCAACCAAGACTGGGTTGGGGATGAGCAGTTCTTC. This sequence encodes CASNQDWVGDEQFF. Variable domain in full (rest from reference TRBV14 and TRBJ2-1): EAGVTQFPSHSVIEKGQTVTLRCDPISGHDNLYWYRRVMGKEIKFLLHFVKESKQDESGMPNNRFLAERTGGTYSTLKVQPAELEDSGVYFCASNQDWVGDEQFFGPGTRLTVL.

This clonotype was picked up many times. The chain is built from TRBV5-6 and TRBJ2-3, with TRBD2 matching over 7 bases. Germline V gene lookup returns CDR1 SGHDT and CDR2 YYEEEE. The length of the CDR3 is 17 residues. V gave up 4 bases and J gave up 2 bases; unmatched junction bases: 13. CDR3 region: CASSVPSGVILTDTQYF. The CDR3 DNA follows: TGTGCCAGCAGCGTTCCTAGCGGAGTTATTCTCACAGATACGCAGTATTTT.

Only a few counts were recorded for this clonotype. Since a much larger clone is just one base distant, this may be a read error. CDR3 DNA sequence: TGTGCCAGCAGCTTTACGACCGTAGCCAAAAAAATTCAGTACTTC. Its protein product is CASSFTTVAKKIQYF. This sequence joins TRBV5-5 and TRBJ2-4; D uncertain. Germline V lookup: CDR1 SGHKS, CDR2 YYEKEE (reference sequence). This CDR3 has 15 residues.

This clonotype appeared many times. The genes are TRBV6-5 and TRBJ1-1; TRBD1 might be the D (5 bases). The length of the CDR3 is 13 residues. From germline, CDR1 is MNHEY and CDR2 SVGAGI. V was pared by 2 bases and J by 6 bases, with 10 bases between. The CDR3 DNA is TGTGCCAGCAGTTACGCGGGGGGATCTGAAGCTTTCTTT. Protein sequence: CASSYAGGSEAFF.

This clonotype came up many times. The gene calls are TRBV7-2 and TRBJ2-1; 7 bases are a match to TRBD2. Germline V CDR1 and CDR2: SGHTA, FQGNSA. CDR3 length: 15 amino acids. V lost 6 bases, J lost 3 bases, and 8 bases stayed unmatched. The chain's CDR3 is CASSPRSGDYNEQFF. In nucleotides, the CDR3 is TGTGCCAGCAGTCCCCGAAGCGGGGACTACAATGAGCAGTTCTTC.